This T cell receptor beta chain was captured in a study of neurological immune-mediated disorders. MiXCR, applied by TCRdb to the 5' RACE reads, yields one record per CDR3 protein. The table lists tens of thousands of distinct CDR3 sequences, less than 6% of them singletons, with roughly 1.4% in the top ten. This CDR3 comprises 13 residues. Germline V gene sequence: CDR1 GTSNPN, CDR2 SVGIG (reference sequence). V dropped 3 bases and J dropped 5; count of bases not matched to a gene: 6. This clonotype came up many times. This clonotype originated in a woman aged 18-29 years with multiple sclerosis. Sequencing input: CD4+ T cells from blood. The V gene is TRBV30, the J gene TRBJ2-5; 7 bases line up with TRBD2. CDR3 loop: CAWRLAGVETQYF. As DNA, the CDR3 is TGTGCCTGGAGGCTTGCGGGAGTGGAGACCCAGTACTTC.